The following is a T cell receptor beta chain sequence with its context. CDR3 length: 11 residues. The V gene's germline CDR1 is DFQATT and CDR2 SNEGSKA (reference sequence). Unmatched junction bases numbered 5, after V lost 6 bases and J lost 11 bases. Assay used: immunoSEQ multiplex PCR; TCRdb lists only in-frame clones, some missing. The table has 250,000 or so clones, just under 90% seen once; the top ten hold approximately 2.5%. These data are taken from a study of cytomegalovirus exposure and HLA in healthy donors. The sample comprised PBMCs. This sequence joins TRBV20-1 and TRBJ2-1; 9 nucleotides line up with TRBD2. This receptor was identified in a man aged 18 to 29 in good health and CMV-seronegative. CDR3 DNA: TGCAGTGCCTCGGGACTAGCCCAGCAGTTCTTC. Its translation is CSASGLAQQFF.